The clone carrying this T cell receptor (beta chain) occurred once. What it binds is not known. Different DNA sequences within this sample yield the same CDR3. The V gene's germline CDR1 is MRHNA and CDR2 SNTAGT. This CDR3 region has 15 residues. J was trimmed by 3 bases and V by 3 bases; bases with no gene match: 5. Libraries were prepared by immunoSEQ multiplex PCR; TCRdb keeps only in-frame clonotypes and omits some of them. The sample contains over 100,000 clones, 85% to 90% of which appear only once. This entry is derived from a study of T cell responses to AZD1222 COVID-19 vaccine. Broader study findings: Among the donors, most were white British and more were female, and clonal diversity was possibly underestimated. Unmutated variant regions are reportedly the target of nearly half of TCRs that are spike-specific. The study found Spike-specific TCR breadth and depth rose after two AZD1222 doses.

The specimen was peripheral blood, collected on day 0 of AZD1222 vaccination. The TCR sequence derives from an adult in good health. V usage is TRBV6-4 and J usage is TRBJ2-3, with 8 nucleotides matching TRBD2. The CDR3 sequence: CASSESGGGTDTQYF. CDR3 in DNA: TGTGCCAGCAGTGAAAGCGGGGGAGGAACAGATACGCAGTATTTT.